Listed below are T cell receptor beta chains from one sample, sequenced in a study of patients and donors after allogeneic stem cell transplantation. TCRdb re-called the RT-PCR reads through MiXCR, storing one row per CDR3 protein. The sample contains about 960,000 distinct CDR3 sequences, roughly 17% of which appear only once. The sample comprised blood, either unsorted or a sorted T cell fraction (not recorded which). These receptors were collected from a human donor who was either an allogeneic HSCT recipient or a stem cell or donor lymphocyte infusion donor (not recorded which). It is not recorded whose cells these are; they may come from a transplant donor. Each CDR3 is given with its conserved first and last residue. Not every row has a clone size; where given, it reads once, few, many or a size class.

clone_size: NA
j_call: TRBJ2-7
v_call: TRBV9
cdr3_length: 14
cdr3_aa: CASSVLWEGGEQYF

clone_size: NA
j_call: TRBJ2-1
v_call: TRBV24-1
cdr3_length: 12
cdr3_aa: CATSGLAGLQFF

clone_size: few
j_call: TRBJ2-2
v_call: TRBV9
cdr3_length: 14
cdr3_aa: CASSEGQPTGELFF

clone_size: few
j_call: TRBJ2-1
v_call: TRBV7-9
cdr3_length: 16
cdr3_aa: CASFYGSPGSYNEQFF

clone_size: few
j_call: TRBJ1-2
v_call: TRBV24-1
cdr3_length: 15
cdr3_aa: CATSDPDRGVYGYTF

clone_size: few
j_call: TRBJ2-7
v_call: TRBV6-1
cdr3_length: 15
cdr3_aa: CASSVPGQGAYEQYF

clone_size: NA
j_call: TRBJ2-5
v_call: TRBV15
cdr3_length: 13
cdr3_aa: CATSPGSQETQYF

clone_size: few
j_call: TRBJ2-5
v_call: TRBV6-1
cdr3_length: 16
cdr3_aa: CASSHLRQGSGQTQYF

clone_size: many
j_call: TRBJ1-5
v_call: TRBV4-1
cdr3_length: 14
cdr3_aa: CASSHLGEGQPQHF

clone_size: few
j_call: TRBJ1-2
v_call: TRBV15
cdr3_length: 16
cdr3_aa: CATSRDPSAGDYGYTF

clone_size: NA
j_call: TRBJ2-1
v_call: TRBV6-5
cdr3_length: 17
cdr3_aa: CASSYSRTRLADNEQFF

clone_size: many
j_call: TRBJ2-7
v_call: TRBV19
cdr3_length: 13
cdr3_aa: CASKSGTSYEQYF

clone_size: NA
j_call: TRBJ2-1
v_call: TRBV29-1
cdr3_length: 14
cdr3_aa: CSVPEGNTYNEQFF

clone_size: NA
j_call: TRBJ2-1
v_call: TRBV20-1
cdr3_length: 16
cdr3_aa: CSARDLAGWTYNEQFF

clone_size: NA
j_call: TRBJ1-2
v_call: TRBV24-1
cdr3_length: 13
cdr3_aa: CATSPGTSYGYTF

clone_size: NA
j_call: TRBJ1-6
v_call: TRBV20-1
cdr3_length: 14
cdr3_aa: CSAPRGGGDSPLHF

clone_size: few
j_call: TRBJ2-7
v_call: TRBV11-2
cdr3_length: 14
cdr3_aa: CASSEDRETYEQYF

clone_size: NA
j_call: TRBJ2-7
v_call: TRBV18
cdr3_length: 15
cdr3_aa: CASSPGTRRSYEQYF

clone_size: few
j_call: TRBJ2-3
v_call: TRBV20-1
cdr3_length: 16
cdr3_aa: CSARVKIGPRTDTQYF

clone_size: few
j_call: TRBJ2-7
v_call: TRBV5-1
cdr3_length: 15
cdr3_aa: CASSLEGPGEGEQYF

clone_size: once
j_call: TRBJ2-1
v_call: TRBV20-1
cdr3_length: 17
cdr3_aa: CSARDRGDRSIINEQFF

clone_size: few
j_call: TRBJ2-4
v_call: TRBV5-1
cdr3_length: 13
cdr3_aa: CASSSAPKNIQYF

clone_size: NA
j_call: TRBJ2-3
v_call: TRBV4-2
cdr3_length: 17
cdr3_aa: CASSHHGRETSTDTQYF

clone_size: NA
j_call: TRBJ2-1
v_call: TRBV27
cdr3_length: 14
cdr3_aa: CASSPKSSYNEQFF

clone_size: few
j_call: TRBJ1-1
v_call: TRBV7-9
cdr3_length: 14
cdr3_aa: CASSPGTAGTEAFF

clone_size: many
j_call: TRBJ1-2
v_call: TRBV12-3/TRBV12-4
cdr3_length: 15
cdr3_aa: CASSWGDRVGYGYTF

clone_size: NA
j_call: TRBJ2-3
v_call: TRBV6-1
cdr3_length: 15
cdr3_aa: CASTSIGGGTDTQYF

clone_size: NA
j_call: TRBJ1-3
v_call: TRBV12-3/TRBV12-4
cdr3_length: 16
cdr3_aa: CASSFRNRPPGNTIYF

clone_size: few
j_call: TRBJ2-1
v_call: TRBV5-1
cdr3_length: 15
cdr3_aa: CASSRRGEGYNEQFF

clone_size: few
j_call: TRBJ2-7
v_call: TRBV19
cdr3_length: 15
cdr3_aa: CASRVWGQGYYEQYF

clone_size: few
j_call: TRBJ1-2
v_call: TRBV10-3
cdr3_length: 15
cdr3_aa: CAISESDRAVYGYTF

clone_size: NA
j_call: TRBJ2-5
v_call: TRBV12-3/TRBV12-4
cdr3_length: 15
cdr3_aa: CASSLGGSRAGTQYF

clone_size: few
j_call: TRBJ1-4
v_call: TRBV7-9
cdr3_length: 16
cdr3_aa: CASSSDAPGHSEKLFF

clone_size: few
j_call: TRBJ1-1
v_call: TRBV6-1
cdr3_length: 12
cdr3_aa: CASSEWQLEAFF

clone_size: NA
j_call: TRBJ1-2
v_call: TRBV12-3/TRBV12-4
cdr3_length: 15
cdr3_aa: CASRPSTPGNYGYTF

clone_size: many
j_call: TRBJ1-1
v_call: TRBV12-3/TRBV12-4
cdr3_length: 12
cdr3_aa: CASSLTPLGAFF

clone_size: NA
j_call: TRBJ2-6
v_call: TRBV7-6
cdr3_length: 15
cdr3_aa: CASSFGPTGANVLTF

clone_size: NA
j_call: TRBJ2-5
v_call: TRBV5-1
cdr3_length: 14
cdr3_aa: CASSGWDMEETQYF

clone_size: NA
j_call: TRBJ1-1
v_call: TRBV7-3
cdr3_length: 14
cdr3_aa: CASSLSPQNTEAFF

clone_size: NA
j_call: TRBJ1-6
v_call: TRBV5-5
cdr3_length: 15
cdr3_aa: CASSGLQRLNSPLHF

clone_size: NA
j_call: TRBJ2-1
v_call: TRBV5-6
cdr3_length: 16
cdr3_aa: CASSPWGGRANNEQFF

clone_size: few
j_call: TRBJ2-7
v_call: TRBV9
cdr3_length: 14
cdr3_aa: CASSLRTEGAEQYF

clone_size: few
j_call: TRBJ2-3
v_call: TRBV27
cdr3_length: 14
cdr3_aa: CASNRGGLGDTQYF

clone_size: few
j_call: TRBJ1-4
v_call: TRBV3-1
cdr3_length: 12
cdr3_aa: CASSQESNSLFF

clone_size: few
j_call: TRBJ2-1
v_call: TRBV29-1
cdr3_length: 14
cdr3_aa: CSVGGTGIYNEQFF

clone_size: NA
j_call: TRBJ2-5
v_call: TRBV5-5
cdr3_length: 15
cdr3_aa: CASSLFGDRGETQYF

clone_size: few
j_call: TRBJ1-3
v_call: TRBV12-3/TRBV12-4
cdr3_length: 16
cdr3_aa: CASSLARGRLGNTIYF

clone_size: many
j_call: TRBJ2-3
v_call: TRBV20-1
cdr3_length: 14
cdr3_aa: CSAREHGTTDTQYF

clone_size: NA
j_call: TRBJ2-1
v_call: TRBV20-1
cdr3_length: 14
cdr3_aa: CSAGTGQSQDEQFF

clone_size: NA
j_call: TRBJ2-1
v_call: TRBV5-1
cdr3_length: 16
cdr3_aa: CASSLGGSGSFNEQFF

clone_size: few
j_call: TRBJ1-2
v_call: TRBV7-9
cdr3_length: 15
cdr3_aa: CASSSYRGPMDGYTF

clone_size: NA
j_call: TRBJ1-2
v_call: TRBV18
cdr3_length: 15
cdr3_aa: CANSPPPSINYGYTF

clone_size: few
j_call: TRBJ1-1
v_call: TRBV5-1
cdr3_length: 14
cdr3_aa: CASSAGGRGTEAFF

clone_size: few
j_call: TRBJ2-1
v_call: TRBV20-1
cdr3_length: 14
cdr3_aa: CSADGGSSYNEQFF